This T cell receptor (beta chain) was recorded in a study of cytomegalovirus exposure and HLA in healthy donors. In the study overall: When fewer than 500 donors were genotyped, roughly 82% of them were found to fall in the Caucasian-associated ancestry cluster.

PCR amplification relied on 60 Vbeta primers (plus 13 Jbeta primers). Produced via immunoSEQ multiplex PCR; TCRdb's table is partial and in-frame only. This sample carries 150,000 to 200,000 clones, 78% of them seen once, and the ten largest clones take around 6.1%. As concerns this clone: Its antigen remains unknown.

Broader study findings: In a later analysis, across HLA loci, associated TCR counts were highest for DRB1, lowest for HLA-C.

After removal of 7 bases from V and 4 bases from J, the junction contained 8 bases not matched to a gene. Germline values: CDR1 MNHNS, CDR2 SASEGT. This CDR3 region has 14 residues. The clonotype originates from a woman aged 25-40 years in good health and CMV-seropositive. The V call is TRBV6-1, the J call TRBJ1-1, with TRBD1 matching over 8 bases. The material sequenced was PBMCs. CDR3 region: CASITGGVRTEAFF. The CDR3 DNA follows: TGTGCCAGCATAACAGGGGGGGTTCGCACTGAAGCTTTCTTT.